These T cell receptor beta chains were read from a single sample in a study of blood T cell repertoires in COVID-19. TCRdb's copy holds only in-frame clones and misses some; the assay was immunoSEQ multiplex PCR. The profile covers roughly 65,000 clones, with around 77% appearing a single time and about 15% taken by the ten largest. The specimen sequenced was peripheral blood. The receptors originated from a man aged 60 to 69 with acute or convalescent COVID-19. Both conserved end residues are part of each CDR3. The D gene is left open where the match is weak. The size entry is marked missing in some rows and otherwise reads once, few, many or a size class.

cdr3_aa: CASSQSPGTGRYGYTF
cdr3_nt: TGCGCCAGCAGTCAATCCCCAGGGACAGGACGGTATGGCTACACCTTC
d_call: TRBD1
j_call: TRBJ1-2
v_call: TRBV23-1
clone_size: .

cdr3_aa: CASSLTGPDTEAFF
cdr3_nt: TGTGCCAGCAGCTTGACAGGGCCAGACACTGAAGCTTTCTTT
d_call: TRBD1
j_call: TRBJ1-1
v_call: TRBV7-3
clone_size: .

cdr3_aa: CASSLVLGGRSSPLHF
cdr3_nt: TGTGCCAGCAGCTTAGTTTTGGGGGGTAGGAGTTCACCCCTCCACTTT
d_call: .
j_call: TRBJ1-6
v_call: TRBV7-2
clone_size: .

cdr3_aa: CASSPVQAGTTEAFF
cdr3_nt: TGTGCCAGCAGCCCAGTACAGGCTGGCACGACTGAAGCTTTCTTT
d_call: .
j_call: TRBJ1-1
v_call: TRBV11-2
clone_size: .

cdr3_aa: CSVGGDSRSYEQYF
cdr3_nt: TGCAGCGTTGGGGGGGACAGCCGCTCCTACGAGCAGTACTTC
d_call: .
j_call: TRBJ2-7
v_call: TRBV29-1
clone_size: .

cdr3_aa: CSVEWPTTYEQYF
cdr3_nt: TGCAGCGTTGAATGGCCGACAACCTACGAGCAGTACTTC
d_call: .
j_call: TRBJ2-7
v_call: TRBV29-1
clone_size: .

cdr3_aa: CASSNAGSNQPQHF
cdr3_nt: TGTGCCAGTAGTAACGCAGGGAGCAATCAGCCCCAGCATTTT
d_call: .
j_call: TRBJ1-5
v_call: TRBV19
clone_size: .

cdr3_aa: CASRIQGMNTEAFF
cdr3_nt: TGTGCCAGCAGGATACAGGGAATGAACACTGAAGCTTTCTTT
d_call: .
j_call: TRBJ1-1
v_call: TRBV2
clone_size: .

cdr3_aa: CASSSNRLYEQYF
cdr3_nt: TGTGCCAGTAGTTCGAACCGACTATACGAGCAGTACTTC
d_call: .
j_call: TRBJ2-7
v_call: TRBV19
clone_size: .

cdr3_aa: CAWRGTPGGEKLFF
cdr3_nt: TGTGCCTGGAGAGGTACTCCTGGCGGTGAAAAACTGTTTTTT
d_call: .
j_call: TRBJ1-4
v_call: TRBV30
clone_size: .

cdr3_aa: CASRKTVTDTQYF
cdr3_nt: TGCGCCAGCAGAAAGACAGTGACAGATACGCAGTATTTT
d_call: .
j_call: TRBJ2-3
v_call: TRBV5-1
clone_size: .

cdr3_aa: CASMTGHNENEQYF
cdr3_nt: TGTGCCAGTATGACCGGACACAACGAGAACGAGCAGTACTTC
d_call: .
j_call: TRBJ2-7
v_call: TRBV19
clone_size: .

cdr3_aa: CAWLDRLTDTQYF
cdr3_nt: TGTGCCTGGTTGGATAGACTCACAGATACGCAGTATTTT
d_call: .
j_call: TRBJ2-3
v_call: TRBV30
clone_size: .

cdr3_aa: CASSQGRGVYEQYF
cdr3_nt: TGCGCCAGCAGCCAAGGCCGGGGGGTGTACGAGCAGTACTTC
d_call: TRBD2
j_call: TRBJ2-7
v_call: TRBV4-3
clone_size: .

cdr3_aa: CASSVGQDRGEETQYF
cdr3_nt: TGTGCCAGCAGCGTAGGTCAGGACAGGGGAGAAGAGACCCAGTACTTC
d_call: TRBD1
j_call: TRBJ2-5
v_call: TRBV9
clone_size: .

cdr3_aa: CSVETVIGGVVNTEAFF
cdr3_nt: TGCAGCGTTGAAACGGTCATAGGGGGGGTAGTGAACACTGAAGCTTTCTTT
d_call: .
j_call: TRBJ1-1
v_call: TRBV29-1
clone_size: once

cdr3_aa: CASSHGGTEAFF
cdr3_nt: TGTGCCAGCAGCCACGGGGGTACTGAAGCTTTCTTT
d_call: .
j_call: TRBJ1-1
v_call: TRBV3-1/TRBV3-2
clone_size: .

cdr3_aa: CASRLLAGEDTQYF
cdr3_nt: TGCGCCAGCAGACTACTAGCGGGGGAAGATACGCAGTATTTT
d_call: TRBD2
j_call: TRBJ2-3
v_call: TRBV5-1
clone_size: few

cdr3_aa: CASSYSIAAGETQYF
cdr3_nt: TGTGCCAGCAGTTACTCGATCGCTGCCGGGGAGACCCAGTACTTC
d_call: .
j_call: TRBJ2-5
v_call: TRBV6-5
clone_size: .

cdr3_aa: CASSPDRGGGDSPLHF
cdr3_nt: TGTGCCAGTAGTCCCGACAGGGGCGGGGGTGATTCACCCCTCCACTTT
d_call: TRBD1
j_call: TRBJ1-6
v_call: TRBV19
clone_size: few

cdr3_aa: CASSLTQGREQYF
cdr3_nt: TGTGCCAGCAGTTTGACCCAGGGTCGGGAGCAGTACTTC
d_call: .
j_call: TRBJ2-7
v_call: TRBV27
clone_size: .

cdr3_aa: CASLKVTEVTGELFF
cdr3_nt: TGTGCCAGTCTCAAAGTGACAGAAGTCACCGGGGAGCTGTTTTTT
d_call: .
j_call: TRBJ2-2
v_call: TRBV2
clone_size: .

cdr3_aa: CASHRTGDTGELFF
cdr3_nt: TGTGCCAGTCACCGAACGGGGGACACCGGGGAGCTGTTTTTT
d_call: .
j_call: TRBJ2-2
v_call: TRBV19
clone_size: .

cdr3_aa: CASTIRGLDNQPQHF
cdr3_nt: TGTGCCAGCACCATCAGAGGGCTAGACAATCAGCCCCAGCATTTT
d_call: .
j_call: TRBJ1-5
v_call: TRBV6-5
clone_size: .

cdr3_aa: CASSLQGASNEQFF
cdr3_nt: TGTGCCAGCAGTTTACAGGGGGCTAGCAATGAGCAGTTCTTC
d_call: TRBD1
j_call: TRBJ2-1
v_call: TRBV6-4
clone_size: once

cdr3_aa: CASSRLTGQGYQPQHF
cdr3_nt: TGCGCCAGCAGCCGCCTTACGGGACAGGGATATCAGCCCCAGCATTTT
d_call: TRBD1
j_call: TRBJ1-5
v_call: TRBV4-1
clone_size: .

cdr3_aa: CASSLIERGYEQYF
cdr3_nt: TGTGCCAGTAGCCTTATAGAAAGAGGCTACGAGCAGTACTTC
d_call: .
j_call: TRBJ2-7
v_call: TRBV19
clone_size: .

cdr3_aa: CASSQGRYGYTF
cdr3_nt: TGTGCCAGCAGCCAAGGGAGGTATGGCTACACCTTC
d_call: .
j_call: TRBJ1-2
v_call: TRBV14
clone_size: .

cdr3_aa: CASSQDLRGFTEAFF
cdr3_nt: TGCGCCAGCAGCCAAGATTTAAGGGGTTTCACTGAAGCTTTCTTT
d_call: .
j_call: TRBJ1-1
v_call: TRBV4-3
clone_size: .

cdr3_aa: CASSYVDSNQPQHF
cdr3_nt: TGTGCCAGCAGTTACGTAGATAGCAATCAGCCCCAGCATTTT
d_call: .
j_call: TRBJ1-5
v_call: TRBV6-2/TRBV6-3
clone_size: .

cdr3_aa: CASSPNREGYTF
cdr3_nt: TGTGCCAGCAGCCCAAACAGGGAGGGCTACACCTTC
d_call: .
j_call: TRBJ1-2
v_call: TRBV14
clone_size: .

cdr3_aa: CASSSGTPAVEDTQYF
cdr3_nt: TGTGCCAGCAGCTCCGGGACACCCGCAGTGGAAGATACGCAGTATTTT
d_call: .
j_call: TRBJ2-3
v_call: TRBV5-6
clone_size: .

cdr3_aa: CASSYPEFGYTF
cdr3_nt: TGTGCCAGCAGTTACCCCGAGTTTGGCTACACCTTC
d_call: .
j_call: TRBJ1-2
v_call: TRBV6-2/TRBV6-3
clone_size: .

cdr3_aa: CASSLGLGVHGYTF
cdr3_nt: TGTGCCAGCAGCTTAGGCCTCGGGGTCCATGGCTACACCTTC
d_call: .
j_call: TRBJ1-2
v_call: TRBV13
clone_size: .

cdr3_aa: CSVNPVSNGYTF
cdr3_nt: TGCAGCGTTAACCCAGTTTCGAATGGCTACACCTTC
d_call: .
j_call: TRBJ1-2
v_call: TRBV29-1
clone_size: .

cdr3_aa: CASSRRGQETQYF
cdr3_nt: TGTGCCAGCAGCCGCAGGGGGCAAGAGACCCAGTACTTC
d_call: TRBD1
j_call: TRBJ2-5
v_call: TRBV11-3
clone_size: few

cdr3_aa: CASGNPAGSTGYGYTF
cdr3_nt: TGTGCCAGCGGGAATCCGGCAGGGTCGACCGGGTATGGCTACACCTTC
d_call: .
j_call: TRBJ1-2
v_call: TRBV27
clone_size: medium-sized

cdr3_aa: CASSLAEGNQPQHF
cdr3_nt: TGTGCCAGCAGCTTAGCAGAGGGTAATCAGCCCCAGCATTTT
d_call: .
j_call: TRBJ1-5
v_call: TRBV7-8
clone_size: .

cdr3_aa: CASSEGAAPYGYTF
cdr3_nt: TGTGCCAGCAGTGAAGGGGCAGCACCCTATGGCTACACCTTC
d_call: .
j_call: TRBJ1-2
v_call: TRBV6-1
clone_size: few

cdr3_aa: CASSLETVTEAFF
cdr3_nt: TGCGCCAGCAGCTTGGAGACAGTGACTGAAGCTTTCTTT
d_call: .
j_call: TRBJ1-1
v_call: TRBV5-1
clone_size: .

cdr3_aa: CASSFPGTSSDTQYF
cdr3_nt: TGTGCCAGCAGCTTTCCCGGGACTAGCTCAGATACGCAGTATTTT
d_call: TRBD2
j_call: TRBJ2-3
v_call: TRBV9
clone_size: once

cdr3_aa: CSVEEAQGRTGYTF
cdr3_nt: TGCAGCGTTGAAGAGGCTCAGGGGCGGACTGGCTACACCTTC
d_call: .
j_call: TRBJ1-2
v_call: TRBV29-1
clone_size: .

cdr3_aa: CATSRDRGISEKLFF
cdr3_nt: TGTGCCACCAGCAGAGATCGTGGTATTAGTGAAAAACTGTTTTTT
d_call: .
j_call: TRBJ1-4
v_call: TRBV15
clone_size: .

cdr3_aa: CASSQFQTGGYTF
cdr3_nt: TGTGCCAGCAGCCAATTTCAAACCGGTGGCTACACCTTC
d_call: .
j_call: TRBJ1-2
v_call: TRBV3-1/TRBV3-2
clone_size: once

cdr3_aa: CASSTQMLAKNIQYF
cdr3_nt: TGTGCCAGCAGCACTCAAATGTTAGCCAAAAACATTCAGTACTTC
d_call: .
j_call: TRBJ2-4
v_call: TRBV7-2
clone_size: .

cdr3_aa: CASSPGLAGELFF
cdr3_nt: TGTGCCAGCAGCCCAGGACTAGCCGGGGAGCTGTTTTTT
d_call: TRBD2
j_call: TRBJ2-2
v_call: TRBV12-3/TRBV12-4
clone_size: once

cdr3_aa: CASSQWAGWTGLNTEAFF
cdr3_nt: TGTGCCAGCAGCCAATGGGCAGGGTGGACAGGCTTGAACACTGAAGCTTTCTTT
d_call: TRBD1
j_call: TRBJ1-1
v_call: TRBV5-5
clone_size: .

cdr3_aa: CASSQVTGWGAGNTIYF
cdr3_nt: TGTGCCAGCAGCCAAGTTACAGGTTGGGGCGCTGGAAACACCATATATTTT
d_call: .
j_call: TRBJ1-3
v_call: TRBV14
clone_size: few

cdr3_aa: CASSSSGYSGGRDTQYF
cdr3_nt: TGTGCCAGCAGCTCCAGTGGTTACAGCGGGGGGCGGGATACGCAGTATTTT
d_call: TRBD2
j_call: TRBJ2-3
v_call: TRBV7-6
clone_size: .

cdr3_aa: CASSSTGPLGNQPQHF
cdr3_nt: TGTGCCAGTAGTTCGACAGGCCCTCTAGGCAATCAGCCCCAGCATTTT
d_call: .
j_call: TRBJ1-5
v_call: TRBV19
clone_size: few

cdr3_aa: CASSEYLNNEQFF
cdr3_nt: TGTGCCAGCAGTGAATATCTAAACAATGAGCAGTTCTTC
d_call: .
j_call: TRBJ2-1
v_call: TRBV25-1
clone_size: .

cdr3_aa: CASSYTGTANTGELFF
cdr3_nt: TGTGCCAGCAGCTACACCGGGACAGCGAACACCGGGGAGCTGTTTTTT
d_call: TRBD1
j_call: TRBJ2-2
v_call: TRBV11-3
clone_size: .

cdr3_aa: CASSLRDDEQYF
cdr3_nt: TGTGCCAGCAGCCTGCGAGATGACGAGCAGTACTTC
d_call: .
j_call: TRBJ2-7
v_call: TRBV9
clone_size: .

cdr3_aa: CASSYSGQGVYEQYF
cdr3_nt: TGTGCCAGCAGTTACTCCGGACAGGGGGTATACGAGCAGTACTTC
d_call: TRBD1
j_call: TRBJ2-7
v_call: TRBV6-2/TRBV6-3
clone_size: .

cdr3_aa: CASSEEGRGLTNEKLFF
cdr3_nt: TGTGCCAGCAGTGAAGAGGGCAGGGGGCTGACTAATGAAAAACTGTTTTTT
d_call: TRBD1
j_call: TRBJ1-4
v_call: TRBV6-1
clone_size: .

cdr3_aa: CASSPGQGGTGELFF
cdr3_nt: TGTGCCAGCAGTCCGGGACAGGGTGGCACCGGGGAGCTGTTTTTT
d_call: TRBD1
j_call: TRBJ2-2
v_call: TRBV2
clone_size: .

cdr3_aa: CASSLTGTSYVGGYTF
cdr3_nt: TGCGCCAGCAGCCTGACAGGGACCTCATATGTAGGTGGCTACACCTTC
d_call: TRBD1
j_call: TRBJ1-2
v_call: TRBV5-1
clone_size: .

cdr3_aa: CASSQDMGGGWNSPLHF
cdr3_nt: TGCGCCAGCAGCCAAGATATGGGCGGGGGGTGGAATTCACCCCTCCACTTT
d_call: .
j_call: TRBJ1-6
v_call: TRBV4-1
clone_size: once

cdr3_aa: CASSPGVRSNQPQHF
cdr3_nt: TGTGCCAGCAGTCCGGGGGTACGAAGCAATCAGCCCCAGCATTTT
d_call: .
j_call: TRBJ1-5
v_call: TRBV6-2/TRBV6-3
clone_size: few